A selection of T cell receptor beta chains follows, all from one sample in a study of cytomegalovirus exposure and HLA in healthy donors. Using immunoSEQ multiplex PCR, the repertoire was profiled, and TCRdb retains in-frame clones only, with some absent. The data contain about 97,000 clones, 73% of them singletons. The specimen sequenced was PBMCs. All receptors come from a man between 35 and 55 years old in good health and CMV-seronegative. Each CDR3 is given with its conserved first and last residue. D genes are given only for firm matches. Clone size is shown for a subset of rows, as once, few, many or a class of expanded clone.

TGTGCCAGCAGCCAGGGTAACACCGGGGAGCTGTTTTTT,CASSQGNTGELFF,TRBV7-2,TRBJ2-2,-,-
TGTGCCAGCAGCACCCAACTAGCGGGGGCCCAAGAGACCCAGTACTTC,CASSTQLAGAQETQYF,TRBV9,TRBJ2-5,TRBD2,-
TGCAGCGTTGAAGCAGGGGTCTATGGCTACACCTTC,CSVEAGVYGYTF,TRBV29-1,TRBJ1-2,-,-
TGTGCCAGCAGCTTGGCCTTAGGGGACACCACTATTTTGAACACTGAAGCTTTCTTT,CASSLALGDTTILNTEAFF,TRBV5-6,TRBJ1-1,-,-
TGTGCCAGCAGCTCACCCCGAGGAGGAGAGACCCAGTACTTC,CASSSPRGGETQYF,TRBV7-8,TRBJ2-5,-,-
TGTGCCAGCAGTCCAGACTATCACGAGCAGTACTTC,CASSPDYHEQYF,TRBV27,TRBJ2-7,-,-
TGTGCCACCACGGTCGACAGGGGCTACGTTCAGTACTTC,CATTVDRGYVQYF,TRBV15,TRBJ2-4,TRBD1,-
TGTGCCAGCAGCAAAATTCGGGGAACTAATTCACCCCTCCACTTT,CASSKIRGTNSPLHF,TRBV21-1,TRBJ1-6,-,-
TGTGCCAGCAGTTTGGTAGCGGGGGGTGAGCAGTTCTTC,CASSLVAGGEQFF,TRBV27,TRBJ2-1,TRBD2,many
TGTGCCAGCAGTGAAGCCGGTACCGGGAGCTATGGCTACACCTTC,CASSEAGTGSYGYTF,TRBV6-1,TRBJ1-2,-,-
TGCGCCAGTCAGACTAGCGTTCGCTCTGGGGCCAACGTCCTGACTTTC,CASQTSVRSGANVLTF,TRBV4-1,TRBJ2-6,TRBD2,few
TGTGCCAGCAGCTTGGGACTTGGCTGTACGCAGTATTTT,CASSLGLGCTQYF,TRBV5-6,TRBJ2-3,-,-
TGCGCCAGCAGCTTGGTAGGGGAGGCTGAAGCTTTCTTT,CASSLVGEAEAFF,TRBV5-1,TRBJ1-1,-,-
TGTGCCAGCAGTGACCCGACCGGGCAGGGAGGTTCCTACGAGCAGTACTTC,CASSDPTGQGGSYEQYF,TRBV6-4,TRBJ2-7,-,-
TGTGCCAGCAGCTTCGGGGGGAACACTGAAGCTTTCTTT,CASSFGGNTEAFF,TRBV11-2,TRBJ1-1,-,-
TGTGCCACCAGCCGAACGGCAGGGAATCAGCCCCAGCATTTT,CATSRTAGNQPQHF,TRBV15,TRBJ1-5,-,-
TGCGCCAGCAGCCCAACTAGCGGGGGGGTCGGCACAGATACGCAGTATTTT,CASSPTSGGVGTDTQYF,TRBV5-1,TRBJ2-3,TRBD2,-
TGCGCCAGCTGCGTCCCCAGTGGCGGTTTCCCCTACAATGAGCAGTTCTTC,CASCVPSGGFPYNEQFF,TRBV23-1,TRBJ2-1,-,few
TGTGCCAGCAGCTTTGGTGTCAGGGAAGGTCAGCCCCAGCATTTT,CASSFGVREGQPQHF,TRBV11-2,TRBJ1-5,-,-
TGTGCCAGCTCACCAGGACAGGATAATTCACCCCTCCACTTT,CASSPGQDNSPLHF,TRBV18,TRBJ1-6,TRBD1,-
TGTGCCAGCAGTTCCCTAGGGGGGGCAGATACGCAGTATTTT,CASSSLGGADTQYF,TRBV6-5,TRBJ2-3,-,few
TGTGCCAGCAGCTTGCAGGGGGTCACTGAAGCTTTCTTT,CASSLQGVTEAFF,TRBV7-8,TRBJ1-1,TRBD1,-
TGTGCCAGCAGGGGGGGGACAGGGGCCTATGGCTACACCTTC,CASRGGTGAYGYTF,TRBV2,TRBJ1-2,TRBD1,-
TGCGCCAGCAGCTTTATGGGACTCCTAAACCAAGAGACCCAGTACTTC,CASSFMGLLNQETQYF,TRBV5-1,TRBJ2-5,-,-
TGTGCCAGCAGCTCACAGGGAGCTAATGAAAAACTGTTTTTT,CASSSQGANEKLFF,TRBV5-6,TRBJ1-4,-,-
TGCGCCAGCAGCCCGGGACTAGCGGGGATAGAGACCCAGTACTTC,CASSPGLAGIETQYF,TRBV5-1,TRBJ2-5,TRBD2,-
TGTGCCAGTAACGGCGGATCTGAAGCTTTCTTT,CASNGGSEAFF,TRBV19,TRBJ1-1,-,-
TGTGCCAGCAGTGTCTACAGTTCGAACACTGAAGCTTTCTTT,CASSVYSSNTEAFF,TRBV2,TRBJ1-1,-,-
TGTGCCAGTAGTATTGGCGGAGAGACCCAGTACTTC,CASSIGGETQYF,TRBV19,TRBJ2-5,-,-
TGCGCCAGCAGCTTGGGAGGGGGTCTGGACAATCAGCCCCAGCATTTT,CASSLGGGLDNQPQHF,TRBV5-1,TRBJ1-5,-,-
TGTGCCAGCAGCTTAGGTCCAGGATTGGAGTTCTTC,CASSLGPGLEFF,TRBV7-9,TRBJ2-1,-,-
TGTGCCAGCAGCCGTAACACAGGGAAGTGGGGTGAAAAACTGTTTTTT,CASSRNTGKWGEKLFF,TRBV7-8,TRBJ1-4,-,-
TGCGCCAGCAGCCACCCGGGAGAATCGGGTGGAAAACTGTTTTTT,CASSHPGESGGKLFF,TRBV4-1,TRBJ1-4,-,many
TGCGCCAGCAGCCAAGATGGTAGGGGGAATCAGCCCCAGCATTTT,CASSQDGRGNQPQHF,TRBV4-3,TRBJ1-5,-,many
TGCGCCAGCAGCTTTGGGACAGGGGGCAGGAACACTGAAGCTTTCTTT,CASSFGTGGRNTEAFF,TRBV5-1,TRBJ1-1,TRBD1,-
TGCGCCAGCAGTTCATTTTACTATGGCTACACCTTC,CASSSFYYGYTF,TRBV5-1,TRBJ1-2,-,-
TGTGCCAGCAGTGATCCAGCGGGCGTAACAGATACGCAGTATTTT,CASSDPAGVTDTQYF,TRBV6-1,TRBJ2-3,-,-
TGTGCCAGCAGTTTATTTTCGGGGTTAGCCAGGAGAACTGAAGCTTTCTTT,CASSLFSGLARRTEAFF,TRBV28,TRBJ1-1,-,few
TGTGCCAGCAGCTTGGCGGAACCGTGGAGGGGTCTCGACACTGAAGCTTTCTTT,CASSLAEPWRGLDTEAFF,TRBV5-4,TRBJ1-1,-,-
TGCGCCAGCAGCTTCCTACCGGGACAGGGGGCTTATACGCAGTATTTT,CASSFLPGQGAYTQYF,TRBV5-1,TRBJ2-3,TRBD1,-
TGCGCCAGCAGCTTGGCCCTCGAGACCCAGTACTTC,CASSLALETQYF,TRBV5-1,TRBJ2-5,-,-
TGTGCCACCAGCAGGCTCTTGGCGGCCGGGGAGCTGTTTTTT,CATSRLLAAGELFF,TRBV15,TRBJ2-2,-,-
TGCGCCAGCAGCCAACGCCCGGGACTAGCATATGGTAGGGAGCAGTTCTTC,CASSQRPGLAYGREQFF,TRBV4-3,TRBJ2-1,TRBD2,few
TGTGCTAGTGGTTTGGTACGACAGGGGATTAAGACTGAAGCTTTCTTT,CASGLVRQGIKTEAFF,TRBV12-5,TRBJ1-1,TRBD1,-
TGTGCCAGCAGCGCCTCCGGGACAGGGGACACCGGGGAGCTGTTTTTT,CASSASGTGDTGELFF,TRBV9,TRBJ2-2,TRBD1,-
TGTGCCAGCAGCCAAGAGAAGACTATTACGGGGTGGGATACGCAGTATTTT,CASSQEKTITGWDTQYF,TRBV4-2,TRBJ2-3,-,-
TGTGCCAGCAGTGGGGGACTAGCGGGGGGTGAAGAGACCCAGTACTTC,CASSGGLAGGEETQYF,TRBV2,TRBJ2-5,TRBD2,-
TGTGCCAGTAGAGGAGGGGGGGTGGTGAGCAATCAGCCCCAGCATTTT,CASRGGGVVSNQPQHF,TRBV19,TRBJ1-5,-,-
TGCGCCAGCAGCCAAATAATTAGCGGGGGGGATATCGGCGGGGAGCTGTTTTTT,CASSQIISGGDIGGELFF,TRBV4-3,TRBJ2-2,TRBD2,-
TGTGCCAGCAGCGGCTTCGGACAGGGTGGGGAGACCCAGTACTTC,CASSGFGQGGETQYF,TRBV9,TRBJ2-5,TRBD1,few
TGTGCCAGCACCGATCCCAGAGGGAGGGACAATGAGCAGTTCTTC,CASTDPRGRDNEQFF,TRBV28,TRBJ2-1,TRBD2,-
TGTGCCAGCAGCTTAGGGGGGGGCGAGCAGTACTTC,CASSLGGGEQYF,TRBV7-9,TRBJ2-7,TRBD2,-
TGTGCCTTGGCCGGGACTAGCGGGGGGAAAAACATTCAGTACTTC,CALAGTSGGKNIQYF,TRBV30,TRBJ2-4,TRBD2,few
TGTGCCAGCAGCCGGGACTCCGCGGCGGAGACCCAGTACTTC,CASSRDSAAETQYF,TRBV5-6,TRBJ2-5,-,-
TGTGCCAGCAGTGCGACAGCTAACTATGGCTACACCTTC,CASSATANYGYTF,TRBV2,TRBJ1-2,-,-
TGTGCCACCGGGACAGAACCTTACGAGCAGTACTTC,CATGTEPYEQYF,TRBV6-6,TRBJ2-7,TRBD1,-
TGTGCCACCAAGGACAGGACCGACACTGAAGCTTTCTTT,CATKDRTDTEAFF,TRBV10-3,TRBJ1-1,TRBD1,few
TGTGCCAGCAGCCAAGATCCAGGGGAATCACCCCTCCACTTT,CASSQDPGESPLHF,TRBV4-2,TRBJ1-6,-,-
TGTGCCATCAAGAGTGAGCGGGGGGGCTTAGGAGATACGCAGTATTTT,CAIKSERGGLGDTQYF,TRBV10-3,TRBJ2-3,TRBD2,-
TGTGCCAGTAGTACAGCAGGGGCCCAGCATTTT,CASSTAGAQHF,TRBV19,TRBJ1-5,-,few